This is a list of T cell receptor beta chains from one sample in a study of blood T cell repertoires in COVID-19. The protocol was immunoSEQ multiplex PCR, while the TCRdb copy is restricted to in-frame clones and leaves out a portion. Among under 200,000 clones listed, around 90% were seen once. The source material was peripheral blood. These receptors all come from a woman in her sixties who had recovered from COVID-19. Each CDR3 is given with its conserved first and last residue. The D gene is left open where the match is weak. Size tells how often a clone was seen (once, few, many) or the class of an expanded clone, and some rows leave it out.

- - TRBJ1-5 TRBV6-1 CASSEAGGPRPQHF TGTGCCAGCAGTGAAGCGGGGGGACCCCGGCCCCAGCATTTT
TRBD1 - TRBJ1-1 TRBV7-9 CASSTPGGWDTEAFF TGTGCCAGCAGCACCCCAGGGGGCTGGGACACTGAAGCTTTCTTT
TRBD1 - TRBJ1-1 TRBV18 CASSPSTGADTEAFF TGTGCCAGCTCACCCTCGACAGGGGCGGACACTGAAGCTTTCTTT
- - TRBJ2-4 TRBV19 CASSYDYRADIQYF TGTGCCAGTAGCTATGACTACCGTGCGGACATTCAGTACTTC
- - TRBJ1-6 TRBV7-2 CASSQQYSPLHF TGTGCCAGCAGCCAACAGTATTCACCCCTCCACTTT
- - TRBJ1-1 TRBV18 CASSPRTIDMNTEAFF TGTGCCAGCTCACCACGGACTATCGACATGAACACTGAAGCTTTCTTT
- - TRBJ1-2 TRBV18 CASSSLAAEGYTF TGTGCCAGCTCCTCGTTAGCCGCGGAAGGCTACACCTTC
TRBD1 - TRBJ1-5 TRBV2 CASRRDSLDSNQPQHF TGTGCCAGCAGGAGGGACAGTCTGGATAGCAATCAGCCCCAGCATTTT
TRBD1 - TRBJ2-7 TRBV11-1 CASSLAGTGVYEQYF TGTGCCAGCAGCTTAGCCGGGACAGGGGTCTACGAGCAGTACTTC
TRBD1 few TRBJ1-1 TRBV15 CATRSRGADTEAFF TGTGCCACCAGATCCAGGGGGGCAGACACTGAAGCTTTCTTT
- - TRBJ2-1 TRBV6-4 CASSDRGLSYNEQFF TGTGCCAGCAGTGACAGGGGCCTATCCTACAATGAGCAGTTCTTC
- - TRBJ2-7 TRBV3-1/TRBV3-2 CASSQSYEQYF TGTGCCAGCAGCCAGAGCTACGAGCAGTACTTC
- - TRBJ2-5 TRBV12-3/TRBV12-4 CASMNRWETQYF TGTGCCAGCATGAACCGGTGGGAGACCCAGTACTTC
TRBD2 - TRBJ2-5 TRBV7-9 CASSLGVRGGLGWKTQYF TGTGCCAGCAGCTTAGGAGTTCGGGGGGGCCTCGGTTGGAAGACCCAGTACTTC
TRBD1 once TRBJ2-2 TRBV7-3 CASSRPPGTGSTGELFF TGTGCCAGCAGCCGACCTCCCGGGACAGGTTCGACCGGGGAGCTGTTTTTT
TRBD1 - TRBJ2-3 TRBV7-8 CASSSRGMGTDTQYF TGTGCCAGCAGCTCCAGGGGGATGGGGACAGATACGCAGTATTTT
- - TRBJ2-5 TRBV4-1 CASSQGRAYSALGTQYF TGCGCCAGCAGCCAAGGGCGGGCATACTCCGCCTTAGGGACCCAGTACTTC
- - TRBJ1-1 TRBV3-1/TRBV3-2 CASSQKGGGSTEAFF TGTGCCAGCAGCCAAAAAGGGGGTGGAAGCACTGAAGCTTTCTTT
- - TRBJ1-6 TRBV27 CASSNPGSPLHF TGTGCCAGCAGCAACCCCGGTTCACCCCTCCACTTT
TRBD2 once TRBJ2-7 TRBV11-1 CASSSGTSGAYEQYF TGTGCCAGCAGCTCGGGGACTAGCGGGGCTTACGAGCAGTACTTC
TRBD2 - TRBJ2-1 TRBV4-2 CASSLRTSGYNEQFF TGTGCCAGCAGTCTCAGGACTAGCGGCTACAATGAGCAGTTCTTC
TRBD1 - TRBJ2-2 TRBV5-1 CASSPNLQGAGTGELFF TGCGCCAGCAGCCCGAACTTACAGGGGGCGGGCACCGGGGAGCTGTTTTTT
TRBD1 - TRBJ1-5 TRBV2 CVSTVTGQPRWPQHF TGTGTCAGCACTGTGACAGGGCAGCCACGGTGGCCCCAGCATTTT
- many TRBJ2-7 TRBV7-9 CASSRREYEQYF TGTGCCAGCAGCCGTAGAGAATACGAGCAGTACTTC
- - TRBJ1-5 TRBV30 CAWNQGVGDQPQHF TGTGCCTGGAACCAGGGTGTTGGAGATCAGCCCCAGCATTTT
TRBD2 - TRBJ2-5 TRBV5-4 CASRLAGGPETQYF TGTGCCAGCAGACTAGCGGGGGGGCCAGAGACCCAGTACTTC
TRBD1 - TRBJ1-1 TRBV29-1 CSARQGAVNTEAFF TGCAGCGCCCGACAGGGGGCGGTGAACACTGAAGCTTTCTTT
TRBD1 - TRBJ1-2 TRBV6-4 CASSGRQGANGYTF TGTGCCAGCAGTGGGAGACAGGGGGCAAATGGCTACACCTTC
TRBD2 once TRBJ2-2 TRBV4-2 CASSQLGGAETGELFF TGTGCCAGCAGCCAGCTCGGGGGGGCGGAAACCGGGGAGCTGTTTTTT
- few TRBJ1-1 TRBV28 CASRGGSGQNTEAFF TGTGCCAGCAGGGGTGGGTCTGGACAGAACACTGAAGCTTTCTTT
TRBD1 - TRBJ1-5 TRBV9 CASSAGTGGQPQHF TGTGCCAGCAGCGCCGGGACAGGGGGTCAGCCCCAGCATTTT